This T cell receptor (beta chain) derives from a study of metastatic and nonmetastatic thyroid tumors. TCRdb re-called the PCR reads through MiXCR. Altogether about 33,000 clones are present, over 15% being singletons, with the ten largest covering 9.5% to 15%. The V end lost 0 bases, the J end lost 4 bases, and 15 bases lay between the germline ends. CDR1 SGHNT and CDR2 YYREEE come from the germline V gene (reference sequence). This CDR3 region has 16 residues. No treatment of any kind had been given to any patient before thyroid surgery. The sequence came from a male donor with papillary thyroid cancer or a benign thyroid nodule (not recorded which). Some clones in this sample may be carry-over from other donors' samples. Sequencing input: blood. The chain combines TRBV5-4 with TRBJ2-3; the D is unclear. The CDR3 DNA sequence: TGTGCCAGCAGCTTGGCCAGCGTGATGGCGGCAGATACGCAGTATTTT. It is translated as CASSLASVMAADTQYF.